A single count supports the clone carrying this TCR beta chain. Its antigen is not known. Trimming took off 5 bases at V and 3 bases at J, with 11 bases between the two ends. The CDR3 spans 13 residues. The germline V gene encodes CDR1 MNHNS and CDR2 SASEGT. The entry originates in a study of cytomegalovirus exposure and HLA in healthy donors. The study's findings and limits: HLA alleles were associated with some 17,000 TCR beta sequences in a later analysis at 0.05 false discovery rate.

The primer mix had 60 Vbeta and 13 Jbeta primers. The table came from immunoSEQ multiplex PCR; TCRdb's copy has only in-frame clones and leaves some out. Of under 60,000 clones in the sample, around three quarters were seen once. Sample: PBMCs. The source is a woman between 40 and 55 years old in good health and CMV-seropositive. The chain links TRBV6-1 to TRBJ2-7, with a weak D call TRBD2 (6 bases). In DNA, the CDR3 is TGTGCCAGCAGTTCACAGGAGGGCTACGAGCAGTACTTC. Protein product: CASSSQEGYEQYF.